This T cell receptor beta chain was captured by sequencing in a study of beta chain features in type 1 diabetes. Study summary: Cell yields, gender and age were comparable in patients and healthy donors.

The CDR3 has 14 residues. Trimming took off 4 bases at V and 7 bases at J, with 14 bases between the two ends. From germline, CDR1 is SNHLY and CDR2 FYNNEI. The sequenced template was cDNA made from the entire isolated RNA. TCRdb's table, derived via immunoSEQ multiplex PCR, lists solely in-frame clones and lacks some. The data contain 350,000 or so clones, less than 20% of them singletons. The V call is TRBV2, the J call TRBJ1-5; D may be TRBD1 (6 bases). The sequenced sample was naive CD4+ T cells from blood. The TCR was taken from a woman aged 18 to 35 in good health. For the CDR3, the DNA is TGTGCCAGCAGTGTCCGGGGGGCCGGGCAGCCCCAGCATTTT. It codes for CASSVRGAGQPQHF.